This TCR beta chain was recovered during a study of blood T cell repertoires in COVID-19. Study at large: Acute and convalescent COVID-19 samples came from the United States, Italy and Spain. In each case, the material was cDNA or gDNA derived from T cells, B-cell-depleted T cells, or PBMCs.

In the source study's methods: Nucleated cell number was recorded as an estimate derived from reference gene primer amplification. Some clones are missing from TCRdb's copy, which holds only in-frame ones; the method was immunoSEQ multiplex PCR. The V and J calls and the clone size are those of that table, but D and trimming were determined from the DNA. Of 60,000 to 90,000 clones listed, roughly 80% are singletons. Germline CDR1 is LNHDA and CDR2 is SQIVND (reference sequence). This CDR3 is built from 14 residues. V shed 5 bases, J shed 4 bases, and the junction held 4 bases outside the gene matches.

The receptor's source is a man aged 55 to 70 with acute or convalescent COVID-19. V and J are TRBV19 and TRBJ1-1; TRBD1 matches at 10 bases. The material sequenced was peripheral blood. In DNA form, the CDR3 reads TGTGCCAGTAGTTTACGACAGGGGGCCACTGAAGCTTTCTTT. As protein: CASSLRQGATEAFF.